This TCR beta chain was profiled in a study of cytomegalovirus exposure and HLA in healthy donors (dated by TCRdb to the late 2010s). At the level of the whole study: An earlier analysis of some 620 of the donors reported around 280 Gb of sequence data and roughly 120 million unique TCR beta sequences obtained from approximately 180 million T cells. The number of donors typed differed by locus, with roughly 629-640 for A, B, C, DRB1 and DQB1, around 500 for DQA1, about 610 for DPA1, and some 440 for DPB1. A separate validation cohort of roughly 110 different subjects was used in addition to the 666-subject first cohort. A few DR-DQ haplotypes were treated as single units for association and clustering because of strong linkage in the cohort. HLA typing included class I and class II loci at four-digit resolution. Donor age, sex, ethnicity and CMV serostatus were collected together with the repertoire data. The genetic ancestry cluster associated with self-reported Caucasian donors included roughly 84% of the roughly 400 genotyped donors. To predict cytomegalovirus infection status, the study brought together high-throughput TCR immunosequencing, statistical association of individual TCRs with disease status, and machine learning. Rather than drawing on any new phenotypic data, the later analysis identified candidate immune exposures from TCR beta sequences and the way those sequences occurred across donors. Every repertoire in the discovery cohort had been generated on one and the same sequencing platform. A later analysis re-analyzed previously published TCR beta repertoires from 600 to 850 donors and added high-resolution HLA genotyping to study TCR occurrence patterns. Among about 410 genotyped donors of the cohort, an average of roughly 230,000 unique TCR beta nucleotide sequences was sequenced per donor, of which about 18% were non-productive. Roughly 300 gigabases of sequencing data and 70 million to 100 million unique TCR sequences were included in an early release covering 550 to 650 HLA-typed donors. A later genetic analysis took genome-wide SNP genotypes for about three fifths of the roughly 670 donors and used that subset as a discovery cohort. The study profiled the T cell repertoires of under 700 subjects by immunosequencing and related them to cytomegalovirus serostatus. In an earlier analysis of a few hundred of the donors, high-throughput TCR beta sequencing was used to judge whether each TCR beta V gene segment behaved as functional or pseudogenic. The study was designed to test whether signatures of past pathogen exposure could be identified by cataloging public T cell receptors.

Results and caveats for the whole study, not just this receptor: In a later genetic analysis, a missense DCLRE1C variant was associated with V-gene and J-gene trimming of TCR beta chains, and the association was replicated in an independent cohort. It was suggested by the authors that the approach could potentially be generalized to other disease states and immunological phenotypes. While some public TCRs were present in many individuals, most TCR sequences turned up only very rarely across donors. According to a later analysis, parvovirus B19, influenza, CMV and Epstein-Barr virus appeared linked to several top co-occurrence clusters. A later analysis found that TCR association rates varied across HLA loci, with DRB1 alleles showing the most associated TCRs and HLA-C alleles the fewest. In a later analysis, HLA-associated TCR beta chains were found to be more clonally expanded and to have lower generation probabilities than equally common non-associated chains. Presence/absence analyses assumed roughly uniform sequencing depth across donors, an assumption that may not hold. Most CMV-associated TCR beta chains appeared to be HLA-restricted in a later analysis, and the HLA associations seemed to be driven largely by CMV exposure. A further reported finding was that TCR beta sequences accurately predicted the HLA-A and HLA-B alleles for most subjects in the first cohort. The study listed 150 to 200 TCR beta chains as associated with cytomegalovirus. Because some donors lacked HLA typing at each locus, the association tests relied only on the typed subset. In an earlier analysis of roughly 500 of the donors, most TCR beta V segments appeared in productive rearrangements about 87% or about 30% of the time, broadly matching IMGT annotations. When HLA alleles, especially DR and DQ, strongly co-occurred, TCR associations were difficult to assign to individual alleles. A cluster of highly shared sequence variants was judged likely to represent a technical artifact of the sequencing pipeline. Cytomegalovirus status was reported to be diagnosed by the classifier with high specificity and sensitivity in both the original and validation cohorts. Correlated functional status among segregating V segments might be attributable to linkage disequilibrium, but an unknown experimental factor could not be ruled out. This cohort had only TCR beta chains sequenced, and the lack of alpha or paired-chain data limited which features could be detected. In vitro tests confirmed that a few of the cytomegalovirus-associated TCR beta chains recognize cytomegalovirus antigens. A later analysis associated approximately 17,000 TCR beta sequences with specific HLA alleles at a false discovery rate of 0.05. Because counts were too low, roughly 17 rarely observed V segments, including chromosome 9 orphons, were left out of the earlier analysis of 500 to 750 of the donors. The only immune exposure information available for the cohort was CMV serostatus. Compared with the approximately 720-donor mean, donors in an Asian-associated ancestry cluster had fewer N-insertions in productive TCRs, according to a later genetic analysis.

The cohort consisted of fewer than 700 healthy bone marrow donors. At the time of sampling, all cohort members were nominally healthy, though unrecorded immune exposures were likely present. The donor was CMV seronegative and belonged to the group of more than 300 seronegative cohort members. Each donor provided a peripheral blood sample, and peripheral blood mononuclear cells were used for TCR beta sequencing. Genomic DNA extraction from the blood cell samples was performed with the Qiagen DNeasy Blood Extraction Kit. Library prep was done by the immunoSEQ multiplex PCR assay. For the multiplex PCR, a mixture combining 60 forward primers for TCR Vbeta segments and 13 reverse primers for TCR Jbeta segments was used. The CDR3 region of rearranged TCR beta genes was amplified from genomic DNA with a multiplex PCR assay. Amplified TCR beta libraries were sequenced as 87-base-pair reads on the Illumina HiSeq System. For the original study's pipeline: A later analysis counted approximately 84 million unique TCR beta chains across the 666 repertoires, and approximately 11 million of these chains were shared by at least two donors. Raw reads were error-corrected and collapsed into unique sequences by a nearest-neighbor algorithm in which closely related sequences were merged to remove PCR and sequencing errors. To assign V, D and J gene segments, CDR3 sequences were aligned to IMGT reference sequences. For a sequence to be retained, a match of at least six nucleotides was required to both a V gene segment and a J gene segment. Rearrangements were classified as productive when the CDR3 lacked stop codons and remained in frame with V and J, and all other rearrangements were classified as non-productive. CDR3 was defined by IMGT convention, running from the second conserved V-encoded cysteine to the conserved J-encoded phenylalanine. In an earlier analysis of roughly 580 of the donors, sequences lacking an unambiguous match to a single V gene segment were excluded. In an earlier analysis of several hundred of the donors, V segments were called functional above 56.7% productive rearrangements and were called segregating when the between-donor standard deviation exceeded 5%. A statistical classification framework was developed to diagnose cytomegalovirus status using the catalog of TCR beta chain sequences. In a later analysis, TCR nucleotide sequences were compared against IMGT/GENE-DB human TR gene sequences so that V and J genes could be assigned. A later analysis assigned CDR3 sequences and most-parsimonious VDJ recombination scenarios with the TCRdist pipeline. In a later analysis, every TCR beta chain was defined by the combination of its CDR3 amino acid sequence and its V-gene family, and reads without a unique V-gene family were dropped. As a way to deal with suspected cross-contamination and a sequencing artifact, a later analysis dropped 640 or so nucleotide sequences that were highly shared and had low generation probability. A later analysis calculated a clonal expansion index for each public chain from normalized within-repertoire ranks of inferred template counts. In a later analysis, generation probabilities were computed with a VDJ recombination model fitted to out-of-frame rearrangements, and the resulting probabilities were checked against IGoR. In a later analysis, hypergeometric tests were used to score TCR-TCR, TCR-HLA and TCR-CMV co-occurrence, with a repertoire-size bias correction applied to TCR pairs. To estimate false discovery rates, a later analysis permuted the HLA or CMV assignments 20 times. In a later analysis, co-occurring TCRs were grouped with DBSCAN, and TCRdist sequence similarity was added when clustering was performed within HLA-allele-positive subsets. For co-occurrence clustering, repertoires with fewer than 30,000 or more than 120,000 public chains were excluded, along with about five repertoires with anomalous nucleotide sharing. The immuneACCESS repertoire file appears here via TCRdb, limited to in-frame rearrangements. These files lack a portion of the clones; in checked studies, under half of the deficit traces to unresolved V genes, and the cause of the others is not known. The V and J calls and clone size come from that table; D and trimming were worked out from the DNA. Here the sample has roughly 80,000 clones; roughly 81% occur a single time. The top ten constitute 1.5% to 2% of the sample.

Turning to this clone: Its antigen is still unknown. Base qualities are not at hand, and no much larger clone is one base apart.

The receptor was derived from a woman between 25 and 40 years old in good health and CMV-seronegative. Sequencing input: PBMCs.

This receptor carries the CDR3 CASSLEGGQGSPLHF. The sequence in DNA is TGTGCCAGCAGTCTCGAAGGGGGACAGGGGTCACCCCTCCACTTT. The sequence is built from TRBV7-2 and TRBJ1-6, with 10 bases aligning to TRBD1. From the cysteine through the phenylalanine, the CDR3 covers 15 amino acids. This entry keeps only the CDR3 DNA: 45 bases, framed from base 1. As encoded in the germline V gene, CDR1 is SGHTA while CDR2 is FQGNSA. V is cut back by 6 bases and J by 10 bases, with 9 bases in the junction unmatched.